These 25 T cell receptor beta chains share one sample of origin, sequenced in a study of graft-versus-host responses after intestinal transplantation. Generated by immunoSEQ multiplex PCR, the TCRdb table keeps only in-frame clones and is missing some. The sample lists around 97,000 clones; approximately 93% were seen once. These receptors are not linked to any known antigen. The source was unstimulated CD8+ T cells sorted from spleen or lymph node cells, collected before intestinal transplant. Receptor source: a human donor who received an intestinal transplant.

The chain has TRBV6-6 and TRBJ1-3; unclear D gene. The ends were cut back, 5 bases at V and 2 bases at J, with 13 bases in the middle. This CDR3 has 15 residues. Germline V CDR1 and CDR2: MNHNY, SVGAGI (reference sequence). CDR3 in DNA: TGTGCCAGCAGTACCGTCAGTTTAACTGGAAACACCATATATTTT. Its translation is CASSTVSLTGNTIYF.

The gene calls are TRBV14 and TRBJ2-1, with a weak D call TRBD2 (6 bases). Germline V gene sequence: CDR1 SGHDN, CDR2 FVKESK. The CDR3 is made up of 18 amino acids. Trimming removed 1 base at V and 2 bases at J, with 18 bases between. Here the CDR3 reads CASSQGPMGGSTYNEQFF. The CDR3 DNA reads TGTGCCAGCAGCCAAGGACCCATGGGGGGTAGCACCTACAATGAGCAGTTCTTC.

The CDR3 protein is CASSLDSGLAGGSTGELFF. CDR3 nucleotides: TGTGCCAGCAGCTTAGATTCGGGACTAGCGGGGGGGAGCACCGGGGAGCTGTTTTTT. The chain has TRBV11-2 and TRBJ2-2; the match to TRBD2 covers 16 bases. CDR3 length: 19 amino acids. Germline-derived CDR1 and CDR2 are SGHAT and FQNNGV. V gave up 0 bases and J gave up 4 bases; unmatched junction bases: 5. The variable domain in full, completed from reference TRBV11-2 and TRBJ2-2, reads EAGVAQSPRYKIIEKRQSVAFWCNPISGHATLYWYQQILGQGPKLLIQFQNNGVVDDSQLPKDRFSAERLKGVDSTLKIQPAKLEDSAVYLCASSLDSGLAGGSTGELFFGEGSRLTVL.

The rearrangement joins TRBV5-1 to TRBJ1-1, with 10 bases matching TRBD1. Germline lookup yields CDR1 SGHRS and CDR2 YFSETQ. V lost 4 bases, J lost 1 base, and 1 base stayed unmatched. This CDR3 is 14 amino acids long. CDR3 sequence: CASSGQGGNTEAFF. The CDR3 coding sequence is TGCGCCAGCAGCGGACAGGGGGGGAACACTGAAGCTTTCTTT.

The chain carries TRBV11-2 and TRBJ2-1, with D maybe TRBD2 (7 bases). Germline V gene sequence: CDR1 SGHAT, CDR2 FQNNGV. The CDR3 sequence is 20 residues long. Trimming took 0 bases from V and 2 from J, leaving 23 bases between them. CDR3 in amino acids: CASSLEGGVGFLSPYNEQFF. In DNA form, the CDR3 reads TGTGCCAGCAGCTTAGAAGGGGGGGTGGGATTCCTCTCCCCCTACAATGAGCAGTTCTTC.

The rearrangement links TRBV29-1 to TRBJ1-2, with D uncertain. CDR3 length: 11 amino acids. Per the germline V gene, CDR1 is SQVTM and CDR2 is ANQGSEA. V was clipped by 5 bases and J by 2 bases, with 6 bases between them. The CDR3 reads CSVRHNYGYTF. The CDR3 nucleotides are TGCAGCGTTCGACACAACTATGGCTACACCTTC.

CDR3: CASDGPRGYTF. The CDR3 coding sequence is TGTGCCAGCGATGGGCCTCGGGGCTACACCTTC. The J gene is TRBJ1-2, the V gene TRBV7-9; no clear D gene. Germline CDR1 reads SEHNR; CDR2 reads FQNEAQ (reference sequence). The length of the CDR3 is 11 residues. V lost 8 bases and J lost 8, with 12 bases in between.

The chain links TRBV9 to TRBJ2-1; D perhaps matches TRBD1 (6 bases). V dropped 5 bases and J dropped 0 bases, with 18 bases sitting between them. The germline gives CDR1 SGDLS, CDR2 YYNGEE. There are 17 residues in the CDR3. The CDR3 coding sequence is TGTGCCAGCAGTGAAATAGGGACACCGAGCTCCTACAATGAGCAGTTCTTC. It yields the protein CASSEIGTPSSYNEQFF.

The V gene is TRBV27, the J gene TRBJ2-7; D is ambiguous. Germline V CDR1 and CDR2: MNHEY, SMNVEV (reference sequence). V lost 3 bases, J lost 0 bases, and 6 bases lay in between. The CDR3 covers 13 residues. CDR3 in DNA: TGTGCCAGCAGTTTCCAGAGCTCCTACGAGCAGTACTTC. It encodes CASSFQSSYEQYF.

The V and J genes are TRBV4-1 and TRBJ1-1; perhaps TRBD1 as D (6 bases). CDR1 and CDR2 from the germline V gene are MGHRA and YSYEKL. Trimming cost V 4 bases and J 4 bases, with 13 bases left between them. The CDR3 spans 14 residues. CDR3 in amino acids: CASSRGEGGTEAFF. For the CDR3, the DNA is TGCGCCAGCAGCCGAGGGGAGGGGGGCACTGAAGCTTTCTTT.

This rearrangement joins TRBV7-7 to TRBJ2-1; D is unclear. The germline V gene encodes CDR1 SSHAT and CDR2 FNYEAQ (reference sequence). CDR3 size: 15 residues. Between the trimmed V and J ends, which lost 4 bases and 0 bases, there was a span of 10 bases. Here the CDR3 reads CASSSDLTSYNEQFF. The CDR3 nucleotides are TGTGCCAGCAGCTCCGACTTGACCTCCTACAATGAGCAGTTCTTC.

The chain is built from TRBV7-9 and TRBJ1-1; the D gene is possibly TRBD1 (6 bases). V dropped 6 bases and J dropped 4 bases, with 18 bases sitting between them. CDR3 length equals 15 residues. Per the germline V gene, CDR1 is SEHNR and CDR2 is FQNEAQ (reference sequence). The chain's CDR3 is CASSPVRGAVTEAFF. CDR3 DNA sequence: TGTGCCAGCAGTCCTGTACGGGGGGCGGTCACTGAAGCTTTCTTT.

This chain links TRBV19 with TRBJ1-1, with D uncertain. This CDR3 is built from 13 residues. The ends were cut back, 5 bases at V and 0 bases at J, with 7 bases in the middle. Germline assignment: CDR1 LNHDA and CDR2 SQIVND (reference sequence). CDR3 loop: CASSYGLNTEAFF. The CDR3 DNA reads TGTGCCAGTAGTTACGGATTGAACACTGAAGCTTTCTTT.

V gene TRBV2 combines with J gene TRBJ1-5; D is ambiguous. The CDR3 spans 12 residues. Trimming removed 6 bases from V and 4 bases from J, with 7 bases in between. Germline V lookup: CDR1 SNHLY, CDR2 FYNNEI. This CDR3 reads CASSLLNQPQHF. In DNA form, the CDR3 reads TGTGCCAGCAGCCTATTAAATCAGCCCCAGCATTTT. The full variable domain, rest sourced from reference TRBV2 and TRBJ1-5, is EPEVTQTPSHQVTQMGQEVILRCVPISNHLYFYWYRQILGQKVEFLVSFYNNEISEKSEIFDDQFSVERPDGSNFTLKIRSTKLEDSAMYFCASSLLNQPQHFGDGTRLSIL.

The V and J genes are TRBV6-5 and TRBJ2-7, with D possibly being TRBD2 (5 bases). The CDR3 runs 15 residues. The germline V gene has CDR1 MNHEY and CDR2 SVGAGI. Trimming removed 0 bases at V and 4 bases at J, with 13 bases between. The CDR3 DNA reads as TGTGCCAGCAGTTACTCAGAGCGGCCGGGATACGAGCAGTACTTC. Translating it yields CASSYSERPGYEQYF.

This clone was counted a single time. This chain uses TRBV5-1 with TRBJ2-7, with D unclear. This CDR3 region has 11 residues. Germline lookup yields CDR1 SGHRS and CDR2 YFSETQ. V gave up 0 bases and J gave up 6 bases, with 4 bases separating them. CDR3 DNA: TGCGCCAGCAGCTTGGGGGGCGAGCAGTACTTC. Translating gives CASSLGGEQYF.

This chain joins TRBV4-1 and TRBJ2-7; D remains unclear. Germline lookup yields CDR1 MGHRA and CDR2 YSYEKL. CDR3 length equals 12 residues. V lost 4 bases and J lost 5, with 9 bases in between. CDR3 in amino acids: CASSPGWDEQYF. Written as DNA, the CDR3 is TGCGCCAGCAGCCCGGGCTGGGACGAGCAGTACTTC.

The V call is TRBV29-1, the J call TRBJ2-7, with D unclear. The CDR3 runs 12 residues. The germline CDR1 and CDR2 sequences are SQVTM and ANQGSEA. The ends were cut back, 5 bases at V and 3 bases at J, with 11 bases in the middle. In DNA, the CDR3 is TGCAGCGTTCGAGGTAGAGACTACGAGCAGTACTTC. It encodes CSVRGRDYEQYF.

The genes are TRBV27 and TRBJ2-1, with D possibly matching TRBD2 (6 bases). Trimming pared 6 bases from V and 4 bases from J, leaving 10 bases between. CDR1 is MNHEY and CDR2 is SMNVEV in the germline V gene (reference sequence). The CDR3 consists of 13 residues. The CDR3 loop is CASSLRGYNEQFF. In DNA form, the CDR3 reads TGTGCCAGCAGCCTACGGGGGTACAATGAGCAGTTCTTC.

The chain joins TRBV25-1 to TRBJ1-2, with TRBD1 matching 10 bases. Germline V lookup: CDR1 MGHDK, CDR2 SYGVNS. The length of the CDR3 is 14 residues. V dropped 3 bases and J dropped 8; count of bases not matched to a gene: 6. The DNA for the CDR3 is TGTGCCAGCAGTGATCCTGACAGGGGGCGCGGCTACACCTTC. This codes for CASSDPDRGRGYTF.

This clone was detected once. The gene calls are TRBV7-9 and TRBJ1-4; 7 bases fit TRBD1. V trimming: 5 bases; J trimming: 4 bases; junction bases outside the gene matches: 13. This CDR3 comprises 17 residues. CDR1 is SEHNR, CDR2 FQNEAQ, per germline (reference sequence). The CDR3 DNA reads TGTGCCAGCAGCCCCAGGACAGGACGGCCAAGTAATGAAAAACTGTTTTTT. Its translation is CASSPRTGRPSNEKLFF.

V usage is TRBV5-4 and J usage is TRBJ2-7; 13 bases are a match to TRBD2. CDR3 size: 16 residues. Germline lookup yields CDR1 SGHNT and CDR2 YYREEE (reference sequence). Unmatched junction bases numbered 6, after V lost 0 bases and J lost 6 bases. CDR3 amino acids: CASSLGPLAGGLEQYF. The DNA for the CDR3 is TGTGCCAGCAGCTTGGGGCCACTAGCGGGGGGGCTCGAGCAGTACTTC.

The chain links TRBV4-1 to TRBJ2-7; D tentatively fits TRBD1 or TRBD2 (5 bases each). The CDR3 is 16 amino acids. The V end was cut by 5 bases, the J end by 0 bases, with 17 bases between. The germline V gene has CDR1 MGHRA and CDR2 YSYEKL. As DNA, the CDR3 is TGCGCCAGCAGCTCGTCCATCGGGACGGTCTCCTACGAGCAGTACTTC. This encodes CASSSSIGTVSYEQYF.

This clone was counted between two and nine times. The V call is TRBV11-2, the J call TRBJ2-7; either TRBD1 or TRBD2 may fit D (5 bases each). Deletions cut 3 bases from V and 2 bases from J, with 11 bases between. Germline V gene lookup returns CDR1 SGHAT and CDR2 FQNNGV. The CDR3 extends over 14 amino acids. The CDR3 is CASSLWDDPYEQYF. In DNA form, the CDR3 reads TGTGCCAGCAGCTTGTGGGACGACCCCTACGAGCAGTACTTC.

This clone was seen just once. The chain has TRBV25-1 and TRBJ2-1, with D hard to call. There are 12 residues in the CDR3. Per germline, CDR1 MGHDK and CDR2 SYGVNS. Trimming cost V 4 bases and J 11 bases, with 12 bases left between them. The CDR3 region has the DNA TGTGCCAGCAGTGGGCAGCTGAGCAAGCAGTTCTTC. Protein: CASSGQLSKQFF.